Each of the 32 T cell receptor beta chains below was sequenced from the same sample in a study of shared clonotypes between healthy human individuals (dated by TCRdb to between 2020 and 2021). Libraries were prepared through the immunoSEQ multiplex PCR assay. The immuneACCESS repertoire file appears here via TCRdb, limited to in-frame rearrangements. These files lack a portion of the clones; in checked studies, under half of the deficit traces to unresolved V genes, and the cause of the others is not known. Counted in this sample were a few million clones; roughly nine tenths of them appeared once. Around 0.14% of the sample belongs to the ten largest clones. Source material: naive CD4+ T cells sorted from blood. What the cell subset or site label conveys for this sample: CD45RA+ positively selected. The source of these receptors is a man aged 18 to 35 in good health.

The J gene is TRBJ1-2, the V gene TRBV29-1, with D uncertain. The CDR3 has 13 residues. Trimming took 7 bases from V and 0 from J, leaving 12 bases between them. Germline CDR1 is SQVTM and CDR2 is ANQGSEA. The CDR3 sequence: CSASGGSNYGYTF. In DNA, the CDR3 is TGCAGCGCGTCAGGTGGTTCTAACTATGGCTACACCTTC.

The rearrangement uses TRBV7-2 and TRBJ2-7; D unclear. Germline CDR1 is SGHTA and CDR2 is FQGNSA. Between the trimmed V and J ends, which lost 1 base and 7 bases, there was a span of 14 bases. This CDR3 has 14 residues. The chain's CDR3 is CASSLGVAAVEQYF. In nucleotides, the CDR3 is TGTGCCAGCAGCTTAGGGGTGGCGGCCGTGGAGCAGTACTTC.

The chain carries TRBV6-1 and TRBJ2-4; D is ambiguous. This CDR3 spans 13 amino acids. Trimming pared 6 bases from V and 6 bases from J, leaving 12 bases between. Per germline, CDR1 MNHNS and CDR2 SASEGT. The DNA of the CDR3 is TGTGCCAGCAGCCGAGCCCCGGGAAACATTCAGTACTTC. Amino acid sequence: CASSRAPGNIQYF.

This chain uses TRBV6-6 with TRBJ1-3; possibly TRBD1 for D (6 bases). The germline CDR1 and CDR2 sequences are MNHNY and SVGAGI (reference sequence). The length of the CDR3 is 13 residues. Trimming stripped 4 bases from V and 4 bases from J, with 8 bases between. This CDR3 is CASSFDRGNTIYF. CDR3 DNA sequence: TGTGCCAGCAGTTTCGACAGGGGAAACACCATATATTTT.

As for this clone: This specimen includes other DNA sequences encoding the same CDR3. The chain is built from TRBV18 and TRBJ1-2, with D unresolved. This CDR3 is 13 amino acids long. Germline CDR1 is KGHSH and CDR2 is LQKENI. V was clipped by 2 bases and J by 2 bases, with 6 bases between them. The CDR3 DNA sequence: TGTGCCAGCTCACCAGAAGGGAACTATGGCTACACCTTC. Protein: CASSPEGNYGYTF.

The V call is TRBV28, the J call TRBJ2-7; no clear D. Germline V CDR1 and CDR2: MDHEN, SYDVKM. V lost 8 bases and J 4 bases, leaving 15 bases between the germline ends. This CDR3 is built from 13 residues. This CDR3 reads CASLTSLEYEQYF. The CDR3 nucleotides are TGTGCCAGCCTGACCTCGTTGGAGTACGAGCAGTACTTC. The whole variable domain, remainder taken from reference TRBV28 and TRBJ2-7, is DVKVTQSSRYLVKRTGEKVFLECVQDMDHENMFWYRQDPGLGLRLIYFSYDVKMKEKGDIPEGYSVSREKKERFSLILESASTNQTSMYLCASLTSLEYEQYFGPGTRLTVT.

The chain carries TRBV7-9 and TRBJ2-1; 8 bases match TRBD1. After removal of 5 bases from V and 7 bases from J, the junction contained 10 bases not matched to a gene. This CDR3 spans 15 amino acids. The germline V gene has CDR1 SEHNR and CDR2 FQNEAQ (reference sequence). The chain's CDR3 is CASSILQGVQNEQFF. CDR3 nucleotides: TGTGCCAGCAGCATTCTACAGGGGGTTCAGAATGAGCAGTTCTTC.

This chain uses TRBV5-1 with TRBJ2-4, with D unclear. V lost 4 bases, J lost 3 bases, and 11 bases lay in between. CDR3 size: 14 residues. Germline CDR1 reads SGHRS; CDR2 reads YFSETQ. In DNA, the CDR3 is TGCGCCAGCAGCACAGCCCCAGGCAAAAACATTCAGTACTTC. It is translated as CASSTAPGKNIQYF.

The rearrangement links TRBV6-6 to TRBJ1-3; no clear D. The germline gives CDR1 MNHNY, CDR2 SVGAGI (reference sequence). The CDR3 is 15 residues long. V shed 3 bases and J shed 0 bases, with 9 bases lying between them. The CDR3 nucleotides read TGTGCCAGCAGTTATCTTGATTACTCTGGAAACACCATATATTTT. Its translation: CASSYLDYSGNTIYF.

On this clone itself: This CDR3 is also generated by other DNA sequences in the sample. V gene TRBV6-5 combines with J gene TRBJ1-1, with no clear D. V was trimmed by 8 bases and J by 2 bases, leaving 6 bases between them. The CDR3 has 11 residues. Germline V gives CDR1 MNHEY, CDR2 SVGAGI. The CDR3 DNA is TGTGCCAGCGCCCGAAACACTGAAGCTTTCTTT. Its protein is CASARNTEAFF.

V usage is TRBV2 and J usage is TRBJ2-6; 9 positions match TRBD1. This CDR3 is 17 amino acids long. The germline CDR1 and CDR2 sequences are SNHLY and FYNNEI. The trim removed 7 bases at V and 2 bases at J, leaving 9 bases unmatched. The CDR3 DNA sequence: TGTGCCAGCATCCGGACAGGGGTATTCACTGGGGCCAACGTCCTGACTTTC. Translating gives CASIRTGVFTGANVLTF.

In this sample, this clone turned up once. Additional DNA sequences in this sample encode the identical CDR3. The chain uses TRBV6-5 and TRBJ1-2, with D maybe TRBD1 (6 bases). Germline values: CDR1 MNHEY, CDR2 SVGAGI. Trimming stripped 5 bases from V and 2 bases from J, with 9 bases between. The CDR3 sequence is 13 residues long. Here the CDR3 DNA reads TGTGCCAGCAGTAATACAGGGAACTATGGCTACACCTTC. Translated: CASSNTGNYGYTF.

The rearrangement links TRBV5-1 to TRBJ2-5; 8 bases agree with TRBD2. This CDR3 is 16 amino acids long. The junction had 6 bases not matched to a gene; V was cut back by 2 bases and J by 0 bases. Per germline, CDR1 SGHRS and CDR2 YFSETQ. The CDR3: CASSLTTSAYQETQYF. CDR3 in DNA: TGCGCCAGCAGCTTAACGACTAGCGCCTACCAAGAGACCCAGTACTTC.

This clone was observed once. The V gene is TRBV21-1, the J gene TRBJ2-3; no check of the table's D call, TRBD2, against the DNA was made. TRBV21-1 is a pseudogene locus. The CDR3 has 22 amino acids. The CDR3 DNA reads as TGTGCCAGCAGCGAAAAGACAGGGGTAGCGGGAGGGCCTATGAGAGCAGCAGATACGCAGTATTTT. Translated, it gives CASSEKTGVAGGPMRAADTQYF.

This sequence joins TRBV27 and TRBJ2-7; D ambiguous. CDR3 length equals 11 residues. V was trimmed by 3 bases and J by 3 bases, leaving 3 bases between them. Germline V gives CDR1 MNHEY, CDR2 SMNVEV (reference sequence). The CDR3 nucleotides are TGTGCCAGCAGTTTTCGCTACGAGCAGTACTTC. Protein: CASSFRYEQYF.

The chain employs TRBV30 and TRBJ1-6; 11 positions agree with TRBD1. The CDR3 contains 14 residues. CDR1 and CDR2 from the germline V gene are GTSNPN and SVGIG (reference sequence). J gave up 10 bases and V 3 bases, and 5 bases lay outside the gene matches. The CDR3 protein is CAWSEDRGHSPLHF. CDR3 DNA sequence: TGTGCCTGGAGCGAGGACAGGGGGCACTCACCCCTCCACTTT.

The chain couples TRBV28 to TRBJ2-7, with unresolved D. Trimming took 5 bases from V and 3 from J, leaving 11 bases between them. Germline values: CDR1 MDHEN, CDR2 SYDVKM. The CDR3 is 13 residues long. Written as DNA, the CDR3 is TGTGCCAGCAGTCACGACGGAATCTACGAGCAGTACTTC. Residues: CASSHDGIYEQYF.

V is TRBV19 and J is TRBJ2-7; 10 positions agree with TRBD1. The CDR3 sequence is 15 residues long. Germline V CDR1 and CDR2: LNHDA, SQIVND (reference sequence). The trim removed 4 bases at V and 1 base at J, leaving 4 bases unmatched. The CDR3 sequence: CASSTPGQGSYEQYF. The CDR3 nucleotides are TGTGCCAGTAGTACACCGGGACAGGGGTCCTACGAGCAGTACTTC. Based on the CDR3 plus reference TRBV19 and TRBJ2-7, the full variable domain is DGGITQSPKYLFRKEGQNVTLSCEQNLNHDAMYWYRQDPGQGLRLIYYSQIVNDFQKGDIAEGYSVSREKKESFPLTVTSAQKNPTAFYLCASSTPGQGSYEQYFGPGTRLTVT.

The chain is built from TRBV19 and TRBJ1-2; 10 bases map to TRBD1. Germline CDR1 LNHDA, CDR2 SQIVND (reference sequence). This CDR3 region has 14 residues. Losses at the gene ends were 6 bases for V and 3 bases for J; bases not matched to a gene: 4. CDR3 nucleotide sequence: TGTGCCAGTAGCACCGGGACAGGGGACTATGGCTACACCTTC. Amino acid sequence: CASSTGTGDYGYTF.

This CDR3 is CASSQDSRPYEQYF. The CDR3 DNA is TGTGCCAGCAGCCAAGATTCTCGACCGTACGAGCAGTACTTC. This chain connects TRBV4-2 to TRBJ2-7, with D unclear. Trimming took off 0 bases at V and 4 bases at J, with 10 bases between the two ends. CDR3 length: 14 residues. In germline, CDR1 is LGHNA, CDR2 YNFKEQ.

The chain uses TRBV30 and TRBJ2-1, with TRBD2 matching over 7 bases. The CDR3 is 16 residues long. After removal of 4 bases from V and 2 bases from J, the junction contained 11 bases not matched to a gene. Germline-derived CDR1 and CDR2 are GTSNPN and SVGIG (reference sequence). This CDR3 reads CAWTLRASGPYNEQFF. CDR3 in DNA: TGTGCCTGGACATTAAGGGCTAGCGGACCCTACAATGAGCAGTTCTTC.

The V gene is TRBV28, the J gene TRBJ1-2; D call uncertain. The V end lost 6 bases, the J end lost 4 bases, and 9 bases lay between the germline ends. The germline V gene encodes CDR1 MDHEN and CDR2 SYDVKM. The CDR3 length is 12 residues. CDR3 region: CASRPGLYGYTF. The CDR3 nucleotides read TGTGCCAGCAGACCAGGCCTCTATGGCTACACCTTC.

This chain uses TRBV7-2 with TRBJ1-2; 9 bases map to TRBD1. V lost 7 bases to trimming and J lost 5 bases; unmatched junction nucleotides: 5. The CDR3 is 13 amino acids. Per germline, CDR1 SGHTA and CDR2 FQGNSA. The CDR3 DNA follows: TGTGCCAGCATCAACAGGGGGCGGTATGGCTACACCTTC. Its protein is CASINRGRYGYTF.

J is TRBJ2-3 and V is TRBV28; tentative D call: TRBD2 (7 bases). The CDR3 contains 13 residues. Germline assignment: CDR1 MDHEN and CDR2 SYDVKM. For the CDR3, the DNA is TGTGTGACCGAGGCGGGGGCCACAGATACGCAGTATTTT. It specifies CVTEAGATDTQYF. The full variable domain, completed using reference TRBV28 and TRBJ2-3, is DVKVTQSSRYLVKRTGEKVFLECVQDMDHENMFWYRQDPGLGLRLIYFSYDVKMKEKGDIPEGYSVSREKKERFSLILESASTNQTSMYLCVTEAGATDTQYFGPGTRLTVL.

V and J are TRBV9 and TRBJ2-1; 11 bases line up with TRBD2. The CDR3 loop spans 15 amino acids. Germline values: CDR1 SGDLS, CDR2 YYNGEE. With 3 bases clipped from V and 4 bases from J, the junction kept 3 bases outside the gene matches. CDR3 coding DNA: TGTGCCAGCAGCGGAGGGACTAGCGGATACAATGAGCAGTTCTTC. Residues: CASSGGTSGYNEQFF.

The J gene is TRBJ2-3, the V gene TRBV19; D call uncertain. The CDR3 runs to 17 residues. Germline-derived CDR1 and CDR2 are LNHDA and SQIVND (reference sequence). Trimming took 3 bases from V and 0 from J, leaving 16 bases between them. The CDR3 region has the DNA TGTGCCAGTAGTATGACCTGGGCGGTCGGTAGCACAGATACGCAGTATTTT. Its protein product is CASSMTWAVGSTDTQYF. The whole variable domain, remainder taken from reference TRBV19 and TRBJ2-3, is DGGITQSPKYLFRKEGQNVTLSCEQNLNHDAMYWYRQDPGQGLRLIYYSQIVNDFQKGDIAEGYSVSREKKESFPLTVTSAQKNPTAFYLCASSMTWAVGSTDTQYFGPGTRLTVL.

Comments on this clone: Other DNA sequences in the same sample also yield this CDR3. The chain recombines TRBV11-2 with TRBJ1-1; 9 bases line up with TRBD1. The CDR3 consists of 12 residues. Trimming removed 5 bases from V and 8 bases from J; junction bases left unmatched: 3. Per germline, CDR1 SGHAT and CDR2 FQNNGV. CDR3 loop: CASSLGTGEAFF. CDR3 nucleotide sequence: TGTGCCAGCAGCCTCGGGACAGGGGAAGCTTTCTTT.

The rearrangement links TRBV11-2 to TRBJ1-1; unclear D gene. The CDR3 is 13 residues long. CDR1 is SGHAT, CDR2 FQNNGV, per germline. The germline V and J ends were trimmed by 5 bases and 5 bases, with 12 bases remaining between them. DNA for the CDR3: TGTGCCAGCAGCCCACGGACTTGGACTGAAGCTTTCTTT. It encodes CASSPRTWTEAFF.

On this clone: Other DNA sequences in this specimen translate into the identical CDR3. The chain recombines TRBV5-1 with TRBJ2-3; TRBD2 matches at 12 bases. This CDR3 region has 16 residues. The trim removed 0 bases at V and 4 bases at J, leaving 3 bases unmatched. CDR1 and CDR2 from the germline V gene are SGHRS and YFSETQ. The CDR3 spells CASSLALAGGADTQYF. The CDR3 nucleotides read TGCGCCAGCAGCTTGGCACTAGCGGGAGGCGCAGATACGCAGTATTTT.

The chain combines TRBV7-6 with TRBJ2-1, with D perhaps matching TRBD2 (7 bases). The ends were cut back, 5 bases at V and 8 bases at J, with 28 bases in the middle. The germline V gene encodes CDR1 SGHVS and CDR2 FNYEAQ. The CDR3 is 18 amino acids. The CDR3 nucleotides read TGTGCCAGCAGCCTTAGAGGGGGGGCCATTCGGGCCTTGGATGAGCAGTTCTTC. Protein: CASSLRGGAIRALDEQFF. Supplemented by reference TRBV7-6 and TRBJ2-1, the full variable domain reads GAGVSQSPRYKVTKRGQDVALRCDPISGHVSLYWYRQALGQGPEFLTYFNYEAQQDKSGLPNDRFSAERPEGSISTLTIQRTEQRDSAMYRCASSLRGGAIRALDEQFFGPGTRLTVL.

This clone was counted between two and nine times. The sample contains more than one DNA sequence encoding this CDR3. The chain carries TRBV7-8 and TRBJ1-5; D gene unclear. The CDR3 length is 13 residues. Trimming took off 1 base at V and 5 bases at J, with 6 bases between the two ends. The germline V gene encodes CDR1 SGHVS and CDR2 FQNEAQ. Written as DNA, the CDR3 is TGTGCCAGCAGCTTAGTCGGAGATCAGCCCCAGCATTTT. The encoded protein is CASSLVGDQPQHF.

This rearrangement joins TRBV10-2 to TRBJ1-4; D remains ambiguous. V lost 0 bases and J lost 8, with 10 bases in between. Germline-derived CDR1 and CDR2 are WSHSY and SAAADI. The CDR3 totals 14 residues. The CDR3 here is CASSESAAREKLFF. In DNA, the CDR3 is TGCGCCAGCAGTGAGTCCGCAGCCCGGGAAAAACTGTTTTTT.